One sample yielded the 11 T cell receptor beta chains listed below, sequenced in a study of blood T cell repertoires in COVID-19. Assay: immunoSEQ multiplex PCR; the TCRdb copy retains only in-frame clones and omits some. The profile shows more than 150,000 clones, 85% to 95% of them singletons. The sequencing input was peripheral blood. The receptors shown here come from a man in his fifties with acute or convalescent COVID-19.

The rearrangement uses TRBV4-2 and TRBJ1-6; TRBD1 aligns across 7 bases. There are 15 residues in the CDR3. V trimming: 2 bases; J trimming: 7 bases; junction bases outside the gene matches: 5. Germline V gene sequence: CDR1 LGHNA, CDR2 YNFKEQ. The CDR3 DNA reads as TGTGCCAGCAGCCAACTAGACAGGGAAAATTCACCCCTCCACTTT. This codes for CASSQLDRENSPLHF.

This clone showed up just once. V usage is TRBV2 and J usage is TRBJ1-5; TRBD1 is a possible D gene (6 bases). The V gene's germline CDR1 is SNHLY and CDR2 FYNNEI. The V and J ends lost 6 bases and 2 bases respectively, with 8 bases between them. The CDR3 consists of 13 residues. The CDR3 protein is CASSPGGNQPQHF. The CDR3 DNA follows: TGTGCCAGCAGCCCAGGGGGCAATCAGCCCCAGCATTTT.

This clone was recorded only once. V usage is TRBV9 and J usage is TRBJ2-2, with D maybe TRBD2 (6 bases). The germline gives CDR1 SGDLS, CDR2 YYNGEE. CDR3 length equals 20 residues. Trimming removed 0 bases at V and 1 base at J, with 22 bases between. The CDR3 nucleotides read TGTGCCAGCAGCGTAGAAGGTACTAGCTTGTGGAGAAGGAACACCGGGGAGCTGTTTTTT. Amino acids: CASSVEGTSLWRRNTGELFF.

In DNA, the CDR3 is TGTGCCAGCAGTTTGACAGGGGGAAATTCACCCCTCCACTTT. This translates into CASSLTGGNSPLHF. This chain joins TRBV27 and TRBJ1-6, with 9 bases aligning to TRBD1. Germline CDR1 and CDR2: MNHEY and SMNVEV (reference sequence). The V and J ends lost 3 bases and 7 bases, in that order; junction bases with no gene match: 1. This CDR3 region has 14 residues.

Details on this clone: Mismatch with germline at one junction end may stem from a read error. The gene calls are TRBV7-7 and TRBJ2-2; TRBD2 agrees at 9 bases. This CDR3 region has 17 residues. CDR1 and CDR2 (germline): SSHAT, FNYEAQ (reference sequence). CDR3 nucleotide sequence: TGTGCTAGCAGATCTTATCTTGCGGGGGGGCGGGCCGGGGAGCTGTTTTTT. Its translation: CASRSYLAGGRAGELFF.

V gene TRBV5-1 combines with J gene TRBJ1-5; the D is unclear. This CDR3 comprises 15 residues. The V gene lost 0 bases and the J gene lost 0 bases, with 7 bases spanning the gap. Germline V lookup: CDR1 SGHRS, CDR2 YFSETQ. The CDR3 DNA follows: TGCGCCAGCAGCTTGGACATTTATAGCAATCAGCCCCAGCATTTT. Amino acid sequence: CASSLDIYSNQPQHF.

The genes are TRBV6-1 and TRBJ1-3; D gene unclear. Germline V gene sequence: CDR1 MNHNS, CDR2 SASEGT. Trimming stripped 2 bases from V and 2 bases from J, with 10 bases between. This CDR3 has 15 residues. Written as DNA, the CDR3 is TGTGCCAGCAGTGAACAGGCAGCAACTGGAAACACCATATATTTT. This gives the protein CASSEQAATGNTIYF.

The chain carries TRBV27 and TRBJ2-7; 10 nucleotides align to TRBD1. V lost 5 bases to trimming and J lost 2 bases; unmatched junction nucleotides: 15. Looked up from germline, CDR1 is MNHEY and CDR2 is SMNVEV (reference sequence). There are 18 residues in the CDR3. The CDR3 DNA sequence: TGTGCCAGCAGTCCACTGAGGGAGACAGGGGGCCAACCCTACGAGCAGTACTTC. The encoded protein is CASSPLRETGGQPYEQYF.

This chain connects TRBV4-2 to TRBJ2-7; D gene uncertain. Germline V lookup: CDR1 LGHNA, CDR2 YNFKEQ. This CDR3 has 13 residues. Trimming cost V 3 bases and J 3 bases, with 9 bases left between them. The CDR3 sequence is CASSQPGGYEQYF. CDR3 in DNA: TGTGCCAGCAGCCAGCCCGGCGGCTACGAGCAGTACTTC.

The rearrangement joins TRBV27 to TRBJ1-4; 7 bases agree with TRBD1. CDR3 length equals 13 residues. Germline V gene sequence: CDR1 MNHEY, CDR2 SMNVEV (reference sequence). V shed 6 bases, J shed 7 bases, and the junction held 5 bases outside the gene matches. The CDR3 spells CASSRQGSEKLFF. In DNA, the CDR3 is TGTGCCAGCAGCCGACAGGGTAGTGAAAAACTGTTTTTT.

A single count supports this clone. CDR3 protein: CASSRSNIGGYEQYF. CDR3 nucleotide sequence: TGTGCCAGCAGTAGATCGAACATAGGAGGGTACGAGCAGTACTTC. The chain uses TRBV6-5 and TRBJ2-7; D may be TRBD2 (6 bases). Trimming took 5 bases from V and 4 from J, leaving 18 bases between them. There are 15 residues in the CDR3. Germline V gene lookup returns CDR1 MNHEY and CDR2 SVGAGI.